This T cell receptor beta chain was captured in a study of blood T cell repertoires in COVID-19 (dated by TCRdb to the early 2020s). Concerning the study at large: Collaborator samples came from the United States, Italy and Spain and covered acute and convalescent phases of COVID-19. Where HLA class I and class II types were available, the types were taken from metadata supplied by the sample provider, not from assay-based typing. The sample metadata nearly always contained a de-identified subject ID, COVID-19 status, age in years and sex. The prospective study material was composed of cDNA or gDNA derived from T cells, B-cell-depleted T cells, or PBMCs. The samples were drawn from two sources: the first 160 participants of the ongoing ImmuneRACE study, and 1,200 or so subjects contributed by 6 global collaborators. The repertoires were released in a freely available public database meant as a resource for research on the immune response to SARS-CoV-2. The dataset comprised deeply sampled blood TCRbeta repertoires from subjects exposed to, actively infected with, or recovered from COVID-19.

At one collaborating source in Seattle, patients were enrolled during active infection and were followed longitudinally through the course of disease. Each collaborating institution followed its own protocols to collect whole blood in K2EDTA tubes. For TCRbeta analysis, collaborator samples were shipped as frozen whole blood, as isolated PBMCs, or as DNA extracted from either sample type. What the authors observed across the whole study: The quantity of clinical and demographic metadata differed by source and by participant and was supplied without curation.

TCRbeta CDR3 regions were amplified from genomic DNA by means of the immunoSEQ Assay, a bias-controlled multiplex PCR. The authors processed their data as follows. Within the assay, amplification of reference gene primers was used to estimate how many nucleated cells each sample contained. Sequence reads were collapsed and filtered to measure the absolute abundance of every unique TCRbeta CDR3 rearrangement. For each sample, productive Simpson clonality was calculated as the square root of Simpson's diversity index across productive rearrangements. TCRdb took this table from immuneACCESS and kept in-frame rearrangements with V and J called. Such tables lack part of the clones; where checked against another copy, unresolved V genes explain under half of the gap, and the rest is unexplained. V and J calls and clone size follow that table, whereas D and trimming were derived from the DNA. In this sample the table shows about 160,000 clones, 79% of which occur a single time. The ten biggest clones cover approximately 7.7% of the sample.

With respect to this clone: Its antigen is still unknown. Base quality data are lacking; no much larger clone is found one base away.

The sequencing sample was made of peripheral blood. The clonotype comes from a woman aged 55-75 years with COVID-19, enrolled during active disease.

Read as DNA, the sequence is TGTGCCAGCTCACCAGCTCCGGGGATGAACACCATATATTTT. This gives the protein CASSPAPGMNTIYF. The sequence is built from TRBV18 and TRBJ1-3; there is no confident call for the D gene. Trimming costs V 2 bases and J 7 bases, and their ends lie 12 bases apart. The CDR3 measures 14 amino acids from cysteine to phenylalanine. CDR3 DNA is the only sequence kept; it has 42 bases, read in frame from the first base. Via the germline V gene, CDR1 is KGHSH and CDR2 LQKENI. The variable domain in full, with residues beyond the CDR3 obtained from the reference TRBV18 and TRBJ1-3 genes, is NAGVMQNPRHLVRRRGQEARLRCSPMKGHSHVYWYRQLPEEGLKFMVYLQKENIIDESGMPKERFSAEFPKEGPSILRIQQVVRGDSAAYFCASSPAPGMNTIYFGEGSWLTVV.